This T cell receptor beta chain was sequenced in a study of cytomegalovirus exposure and HLA in healthy donors. General study results and limits: Upon later analysis, TCR association rates were observed to vary by HLA locus, being highest for DRB1 and lowest for HLA-C. The study recorded 150 to 200 TCR beta chains that were cytomegalovirus-associated.

This clone has at least ten counts. Its antigen is unidentified. The primer mix had 60 Vbeta and 13 Jbeta primers. The protocol was immunoSEQ multiplex PCR, while the TCRdb copy is restricted to in-frame clones and leaves out a portion. The sample has about 160,000 clones; 84% are singletons. Material for sequencing was PBMCs. The TCR comes from a man aged 25 to 45 in good health and CMV-seronegative.

CDR3 residues: CASRRTSDSYEQYF. The CDR3 DNA sequence: TGTGCCAGCAGGAGGACTAGCGACTCCTACGAGCAGTACTTC. The rearrangement uses TRBV6-6 and TRBJ2-7, with 9 bases lining up with TRBD2. CDR3 length equals 14 residues. J gave up 0 bases and V 6 bases, and 3 bases lay outside the gene matches. Germline loops: CDR1 MNHNY, CDR2 SVGAGI (reference sequence).